What follows is one T cell receptor (beta chain) and its context. From germline, CDR1 is SNHLY and CDR2 FYNNEI. The CDR3 is made up of 15 amino acids. V dropped 5 bases and J dropped 2 bases, with 15 bases sitting between them. The sample originates from a study of blood T cell repertoires in COVID-19. Generated by immunoSEQ multiplex PCR, the TCRdb table keeps only in-frame clones and is missing some. Counted here are 100,000 to 150,000 clones, approximately 88% occurring once; the ten biggest clones make up about 9.4%. This TCR derives from a man aged 50 or older with acute or convalescent COVID-19. Sequenced: peripheral blood. This chain uses TRBV2 with TRBJ1-1; no clear D. The CDR3 coding sequence is TGTGCCAGCAGTCCAATAGCAGGAGGAAACACTGAAGCTTTCTTT. The encoded protein is CASSPIAGGNTEAFF.